Listed here are 22 T cell receptor beta chains from one sample, sequenced in a study of identical twins. TCRdb reprocessed the 5' RACE reads via MiXCR and lists one record per CDR3 protein. Here the sample spans 450,000 or so distinct CDR3 sequences, roughly an eighth being singletons. The same specimen was also included in a second study, on yellow fever vaccine responses in identical twins.

The sequenced sample consisted of CD4+ T cells sorted from blood. These receptors originate from a woman in her late teens or twenties in good health.

The chain combines TRBV30 with TRBJ2-1; 13 bases align to TRBD2. CDR3 size: 16 residues. CDR1 GTSNPN and CDR2 SVGIG come from the germline V gene (reference sequence). After removal of 3 bases from V and 6 bases from J, the junction contained 8 bases not matched to a gene. The CDR3 DNA reads as TGTGCCTGGAGAGTTCCGGGACTAGCGGGAATCAATGAGCAGTTCTTC. It encodes CAWRVPGLAGINEQFF.

This chain links TRBV25-1 with TRBJ1-2; perhaps TRBD1 as D (5 bases). The germline gives CDR1 MGHDK, CDR2 SYGVNS. V lost 1 base, J lost 3 bases, and 12 bases lay in between. The CDR3 totals 15 residues. CDR3: CASSESGRGDYGYTF. DNA of the CDR3: TGTGCCAGCAGTGAATCAGGCCGAGGGGACTATGGCTACACCTTC.

The CDR3 DNA is TGCGCCAGCAGCTTGGCCGTGGACAGGGCGTGGAACACTGAAGCTTTCTTT. It specifies CASSLAVDRAWNTEAFF. The chain couples TRBV5-1 to TRBJ1-1, with TRBD1 identical over 8 bases. The CDR3 runs 17 residues. Germline loops: CDR1 SGHRS, CDR2 YFSETQ. The V gene end was trimmed by 0 bases and the J gene end by 1 base; junction bases not matched to a gene: 8.

This clonotype was picked up a small number of times. The chain couples TRBV12-3 or TRBV12-4 to TRBJ2-1; no clear D. With 3 bases removed from V and 3 bases from J, the gap between germline ends came to 6 bases. The CDR3 runs to 13 residues. CDR3 residues: CASSFSHYNEQFF. The CDR3 DNA sequence: TGTGCCAGCAGTTTCTCTCACTACAATGAGCAGTTCTTC.

This clonotype was counted many times. The chain combines TRBV7-2 with TRBJ2-4, with D maybe TRBD1 (5 bases). Germline V gene lookup returns CDR1 SGHTA and CDR2 FQGNSA. The CDR3 consists of 14 residues. Trimming stripped 1 base from V and 8 bases from J, with 12 bases between. The CDR3 region is CASSLGSRADIQYF. CDR3 bases: TGTGCCAGCAGCTTAGGCTCCAGGGCGGACATTCAGTACTTC.

This clonotype was picked up a small number of times. DNA for the CDR3: TGTGCCAGCAGTATACAGGGGGCCGCGGATACGCAGTATTTT. This translates into CASSIQGAADTQYF. The V call is TRBV7-2, the J call TRBJ2-3, with TRBD1 matching over 9 bases. The V gene's germline CDR1 is SGHTA and CDR2 FQGNSA. The ends lost 6 bases at V and 6 bases at J; junction bases unmatched: 7. The CDR3 is 14 residues long. Full variable domain (outside the CDR3, taken from reference TRBV7-2 and TRBJ2-3): GAGVSQSPSNKVTEKGKDVELRCDPISGHTALYWYRQSLGQGLEFLIYFQGNSAPDKSGLPSDRFSAERTGGSVSTLTIQRTQQEDSAVYLCASSIQGAADTQYFGPGTRLTVL.

The chain couples TRBV5-1 to TRBJ2-5; TRBD1 might be the D (6 bases). Trimming stripped 3 bases from V and 4 bases from J, with 13 bases between. This CDR3 comprises 14 residues. Germline V gene sequence: CDR1 SGHRS, CDR2 YFSETQ. The CDR3 bases are TGCGCCAGCAGCTACACTGGGGGCCCAGAGACCCAGTACTTC. Amino acids: CASSYTGGPETQYF.

J is TRBJ2-1 and V is TRBV20-1; TRBD1 matches 9 bases. Germline CDR1 is DFQATT and CDR2 is SNEGSKA (reference sequence). This CDR3 contains 16 residues. Unmatched junction bases numbered 9, after V lost 0 bases and J lost 6 bases. The CDR3 protein is CSARDFPGQGANEQFF. The CDR3 bases are TGCAGTGCTAGAGATTTCCCGGGACAGGGAGCCAATGAGCAGTTCTTC.

This clonotype appeared a few times. V is TRBV20-1 and J is TRBJ2-7; no clear D gene. Germline loops: CDR1 DFQATT, CDR2 SNEGSKA (reference sequence). CDR3 size: 11 residues. Trimming shortened V by 3 bases and J by 5 bases, and 8 bases separated the two germline ends. The CDR3 sequence: CSARMDHEQYF. The CDR3 bases are TGCAGTGCTAGGATGGACCACGAGCAGTACTTC.

This clonotype was picked up many times. V gene TRBV5-6 combines with J gene TRBJ2-5, with D possibly being TRBD2 (5 bases). This CDR3 contains 12 residues. Germline CDR1 is SGHDT and CDR2 is YYEEEE. Trimming stripped 2 bases from V and 9 bases from J, with 11 bases between. CDR3 sequence: CASSFGSGSQYF. The CDR3 bases are TGTGCCAGCAGCTTTGGGTCGGGGTCCCAGTACTTC. The whole variable domain, remainder taken from reference TRBV5-6 and TRBJ2-5, is DAGVTQSPTHLIKTRGQQVTLRCSPKSGHDTVSWYQQALGQGPQFIFQYYEEEERQRGNFPDRFSGHQFPNYSSELNVNALLLGDSALYLCASSFGSGSQYFGPGTRLLVL.

The table lists this clonotype with a few counts. The V gene is TRBV12-3 or TRBV12-4, the J gene TRBJ2-7, with D perhaps matching TRBD1 (5 bases). V lost 6 bases to trimming and J lost 7 bases, with 13 bases between them. The CDR3 is 12 amino acids. CDR3 protein: CASSQTPGEQYF. The CDR3, as DNA: TGTGCCAGCAGCCAAACCCCAGGGGAGCAGTACTTC.

This clonotype was seen more than once but under ten times. V is TRBV11-2 and J is TRBJ1-6; TRBD1 might be the D (6 bases). Germline CDR1 reads SGHAT; CDR2 reads FQNNGV. The V and J ends lost 3 bases and 10 bases respectively, with 16 bases between them. This CDR3 spans 15 amino acids. The CDR3 DNA reads TGTGCCAGCAGCTTCAGTATGGACAGACCCTCACCCCTCCACTTT. Translation gives CASSFSMDRPSPLHF.

The chain carries TRBV7-3 and TRBJ2-7; D could derive from TRBD1 or TRBD2 (5 bases each). The CDR3 sequence is 14 residues long. Germline assignment: CDR1 SGHTA and CDR2 FQGTGA. V was clipped by 7 bases and J by 1 base, with 14 bases between them. CDR3 sequence: CASIRDPSSYEQYF. CDR3 nucleotides: TGTGCCAGCATTCGGGACCCTTCTTCCTACGAGCAGTACTTC.

The rearrangement uses TRBV11-2 and TRBJ2-7; TRBD1 aligns across 9 bases. The germline V gene encodes CDR1 SGHAT and CDR2 FQNNGV. The CDR3 length is 20 residues. The V and J ends lost 2 bases and 2 bases, in that order; junction bases with no gene match: 19. CDR3 DNA: TGTGCCAGCAGCTTAAGACCCGCCGGGACAGGGTTAGGAATCACCTACGAGCAGTACTTC. Encoded protein: CASSLRPAGTGLGITYEQYF.

The chain combines TRBV10-3 with TRBJ2-3; D gene ambiguous. Trimming cost V 5 bases and J 2 bases, with 11 bases left between them. CDR3 length: 14 residues. Germline loops: CDR1 ENHRY, CDR2 SYGVKD. The CDR3 DNA follows: TGTGCCATCAGTCTCCGGGCCCCCACAGATACGCAGTATTTT. This translates into CAISLRAPTDTQYF.

This clonotype has ten or more counts. The chain has TRBV10-3 and TRBJ2-7, with D tentatively TRBD1 (5 bases). The CDR3 extends over 15 amino acids. The V end was cut by 7 bases, the J end by 4 bases, with 20 bases between. The germline V gene encodes CDR1 ENHRY and CDR2 SYGVKD. This CDR3 is CAINKDQGDSYEQYF. CDR3 sequence (DNA): TGTGCCATCAACAAGGACCAAGGGGATTCGTACGAGCAGTACTTC.

This rearrangement joins TRBV29-1 to TRBJ2-5; D is ambiguous. The CDR3 contains 13 residues. Germline V gene lookup returns CDR1 SQVTM and CDR2 ANQGSEA. V was trimmed by 3 bases and J by 2 bases, leaving 10 bases between them. The CDR3 DNA sequence: TGCAGCGTTGATCTTGGCAGGCAAGAGACCCAGTACTTC. This codes for CSVDLGRQETQYF.

This chain joins TRBV6-1 and TRBJ2-3, with 13 positions matching TRBD2. V was pared by 6 bases and J by 4 bases, with 7 bases of the junction left unmatched. Germline V gene sequence: CDR1 MNHNS, CDR2 SASEGT. The CDR3 length is 16 residues. The CDR3 region is CASSRGTSGGADTQYF. The DNA of the CDR3 is TGTGCCAGCAGCCGCGGCACTAGCGGGGGGGCAGATACGCAGTATTTT.

The rearrangement joins TRBV6-6 to TRBJ2-1; TRBD1 agrees at 9 bases. In germline, CDR1 is MNHNY, CDR2 SVGAGI (reference sequence). CDR3 size: 13 residues. The V segment lost 4 bases and the J segment 12 bases; nucleotides outside the gene matches: 7. The CDR3 loop is CASSSGTGSLQFF. The CDR3 coding sequence is TGTGCCAGCAGTTCCGGGACAGGGAGTCTGCAGTTCTTC.

On this clonotype: Relative to the germline gene, one junction end is altered; a read error may explain this. CDR3 protein: CASSLIRAGTYEQYF. The CDR3 DNA reads TGCGCCAGCAGCTTGATTCGAGCAGGGACCTACGAGCAGTACTTC. This chain links TRBV5-5 with TRBJ2-7, with a weak D call TRBD1 (5 bases). Per germline, CDR1 SGHKS and CDR2 YYEKEE (reference sequence). The CDR3 is made up of 15 amino acids.

This chain uses TRBV6-2 or TRBV6-3 with TRBJ2-1; D ambiguous. This CDR3 contains 14 residues. V was clipped by 0 bases and J by 6 bases, with 9 bases between them. Germline lookup yields CDR1 MNHEY and CDR2 SVGEGT. The CDR3 sequence is CASSYSTYINEQFF. The CDR3 DNA reads TGTGCCAGCAGTTACTCGACGTACATCAATGAGCAGTTCTTC.

The genes are TRBV6-5 and TRBJ2-7; D call uncertain. The V gene lost 0 bases and the J gene lost 6 bases, with 15 bases spanning the gap. The CDR3 sequence is 15 residues long. CDR1 and CDR2 (germline): MNHEY, SVGAGI. The CDR3 sequence: CASSYSPGPLGEQYF. In DNA form, the CDR3 reads TGTGCCAGCAGTTACTCCCCAGGTCCCTTAGGCGAGCAGTACTTC.